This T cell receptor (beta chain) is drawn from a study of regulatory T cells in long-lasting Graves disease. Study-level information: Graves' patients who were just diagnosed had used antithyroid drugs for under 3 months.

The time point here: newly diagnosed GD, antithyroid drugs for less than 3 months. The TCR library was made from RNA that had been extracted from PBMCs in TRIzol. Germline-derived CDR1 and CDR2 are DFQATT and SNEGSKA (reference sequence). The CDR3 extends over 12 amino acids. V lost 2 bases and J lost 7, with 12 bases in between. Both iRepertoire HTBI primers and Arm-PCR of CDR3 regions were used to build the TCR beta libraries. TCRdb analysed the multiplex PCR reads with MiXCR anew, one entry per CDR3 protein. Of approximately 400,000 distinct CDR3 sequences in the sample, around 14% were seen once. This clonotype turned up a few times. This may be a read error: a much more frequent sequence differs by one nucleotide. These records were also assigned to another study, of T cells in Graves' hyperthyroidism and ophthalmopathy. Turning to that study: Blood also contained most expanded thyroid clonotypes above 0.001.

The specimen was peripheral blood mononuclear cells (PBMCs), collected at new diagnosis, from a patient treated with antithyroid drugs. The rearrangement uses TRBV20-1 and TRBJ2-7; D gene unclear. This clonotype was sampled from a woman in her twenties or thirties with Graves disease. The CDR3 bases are TGCAGTGCTAGACCCCGAGACAATGAGCAGTACTTC. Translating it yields CSARPRDNEQYF.